This T cell receptor beta chain was profiled in a study of response to subunit inactivated influenza vaccine. General study results and limits: After each seasonal influenza vaccination, few new T cells are recruited, the authors suggested.

Concerning this clonotype: Its target is unknown.

V lost 5 bases, J lost 4 bases, and 18 bases lay in between. The CDR3 is made up of 15 amino acids. Looked up from germline, CDR1 is SEHNR and CDR2 is FQNEAQ (reference sequence). MiXCR was run by TCRdb on the RT-PCR reads, yielding one entry per CDR3 protein. The table records hundreds of thousands of distinct CDR3 sequences, about 15% of them present only once. J is TRBJ2-7 and V is TRBV7-9; no reliable D call. This receptor was obtained from a man aged 45 to 65 who received an inactivated influenza vaccine. The sample consisted of PBMCs from blood, taken less than 15 days before vaccination. CDR3 DNA sequence: TGTGCCAGCAGCACTGGCCGGAGCATCAATTACGAGCAGTACTTC. Amino acids: CASSTGRSINYEQYF. Complete variable domain (other parts from reference TRBV7-9 and TRBJ2-7): DTGVSQNPRHKITKRGQNVTFRCDPISEHNRLYWYRQTLGQGPEFLTYFQNEAQLEKSRLLSDRFSAERPKGSFSTLEIQRTEQGDSAMYLCASSTGRSINYEQYFGPGTRLTVT.